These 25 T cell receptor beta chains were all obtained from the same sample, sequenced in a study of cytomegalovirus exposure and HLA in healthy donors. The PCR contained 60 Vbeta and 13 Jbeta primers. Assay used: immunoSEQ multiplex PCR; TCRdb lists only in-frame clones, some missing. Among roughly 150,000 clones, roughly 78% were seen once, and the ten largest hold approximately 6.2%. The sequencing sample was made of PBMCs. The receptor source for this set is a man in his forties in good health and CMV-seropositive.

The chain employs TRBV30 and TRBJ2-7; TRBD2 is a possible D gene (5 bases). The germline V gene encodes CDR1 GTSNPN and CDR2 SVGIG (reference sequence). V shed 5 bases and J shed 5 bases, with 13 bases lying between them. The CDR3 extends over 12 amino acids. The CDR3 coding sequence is TGTGCCTGGTCCCGGGATCTCAACGAGCAGTACTTC. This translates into CAWSRDLNEQYF.

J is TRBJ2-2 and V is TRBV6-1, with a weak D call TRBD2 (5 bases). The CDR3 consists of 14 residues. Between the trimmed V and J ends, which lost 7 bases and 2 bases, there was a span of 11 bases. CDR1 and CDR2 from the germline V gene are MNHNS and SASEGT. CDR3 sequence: CASTRGDNTGELFF. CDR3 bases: TGTGCCAGCACTCGGGGAGATAACACCGGGGAGCTGTTTTTT.

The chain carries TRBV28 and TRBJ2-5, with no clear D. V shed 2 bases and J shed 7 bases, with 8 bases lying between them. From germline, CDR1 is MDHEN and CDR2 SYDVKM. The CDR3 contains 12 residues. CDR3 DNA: TGTGCCAGCAGTTTACCAAGACTGACCCAGTACTTC. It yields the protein CASSLPRLTQYF.

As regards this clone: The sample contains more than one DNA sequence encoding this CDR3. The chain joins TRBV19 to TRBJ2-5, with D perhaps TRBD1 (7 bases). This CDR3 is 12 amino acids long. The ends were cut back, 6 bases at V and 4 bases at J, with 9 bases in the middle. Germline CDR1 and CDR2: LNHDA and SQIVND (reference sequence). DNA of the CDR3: TGTGCCAGTAGGCAGGGGGGAGAGACCCAGTACTTC. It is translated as CASRQGGETQYF.

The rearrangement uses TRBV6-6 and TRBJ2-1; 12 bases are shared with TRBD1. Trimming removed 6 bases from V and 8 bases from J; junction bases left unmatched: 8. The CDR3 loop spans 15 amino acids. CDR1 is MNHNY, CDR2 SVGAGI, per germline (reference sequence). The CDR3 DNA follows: TGTGCCAGCAGGTCCGGGACAGGGGGCTTCTATGAGCAGTTCTTC. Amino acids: CASRSGTGGFYEQFF.

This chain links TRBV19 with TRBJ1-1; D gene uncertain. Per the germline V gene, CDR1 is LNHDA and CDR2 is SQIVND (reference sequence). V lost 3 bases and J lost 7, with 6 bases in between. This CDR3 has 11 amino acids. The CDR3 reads CASSIVYEAFF. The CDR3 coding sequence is TGTGCCAGTAGTATTGTTTATGAAGCTTTCTTT.

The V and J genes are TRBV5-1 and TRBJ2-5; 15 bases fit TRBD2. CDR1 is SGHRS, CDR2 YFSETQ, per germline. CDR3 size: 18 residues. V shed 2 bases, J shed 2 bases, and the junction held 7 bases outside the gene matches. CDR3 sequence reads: CASSLGLAGGPRQETQYF. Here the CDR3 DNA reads TGCGCCAGCAGCTTAGGACTAGCGGGAGGGCCCAGACAAGAGACCCAGTACTTC. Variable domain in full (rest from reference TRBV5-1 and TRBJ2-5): KAGVTQTPRYLIKTRGQQVTLSCSPISGHRSVSWYQQTPGQGLQFLFEYFSETQRNKGNFPGRFSGRQFSNSRSEMNVSTLELGDSALYLCASSLGLAGGPRQETQYFGPGTRLLVL.

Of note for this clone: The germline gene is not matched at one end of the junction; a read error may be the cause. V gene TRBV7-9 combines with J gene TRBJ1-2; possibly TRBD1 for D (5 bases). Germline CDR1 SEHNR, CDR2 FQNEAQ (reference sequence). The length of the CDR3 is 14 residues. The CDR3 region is CSSSPQGLAGGYTF. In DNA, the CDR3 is TGTTCCAGCAGCCCTCAGGGATTAGCGGGTGGCTACACCTTC.

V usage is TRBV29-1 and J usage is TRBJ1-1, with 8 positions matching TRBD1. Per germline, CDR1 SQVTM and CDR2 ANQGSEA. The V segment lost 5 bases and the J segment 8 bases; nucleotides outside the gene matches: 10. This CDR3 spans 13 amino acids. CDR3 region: CSVTQTQGEEAFF. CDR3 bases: TGCAGCGTTACTCAGACACAGGGGGAGGAAGCTTTCTTT.

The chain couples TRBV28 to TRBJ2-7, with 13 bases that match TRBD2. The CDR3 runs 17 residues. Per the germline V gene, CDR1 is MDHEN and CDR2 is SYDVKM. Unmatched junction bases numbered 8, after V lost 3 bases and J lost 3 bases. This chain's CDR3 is CASSLETSGGSYYEQYF. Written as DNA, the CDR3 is TGTGCCAGCAGTTTGGAGACTAGCGGGGGGAGCTACTACGAGCAGTACTTC.

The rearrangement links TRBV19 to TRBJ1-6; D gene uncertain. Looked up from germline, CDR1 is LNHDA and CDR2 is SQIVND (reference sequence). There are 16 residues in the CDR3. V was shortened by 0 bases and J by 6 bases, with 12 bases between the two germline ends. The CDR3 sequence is CASSIDHGLRNSPLHF. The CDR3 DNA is TGTGCCAGTAGTATAGATCATGGGCTACGTAATTCACCCCTCCACTTT.

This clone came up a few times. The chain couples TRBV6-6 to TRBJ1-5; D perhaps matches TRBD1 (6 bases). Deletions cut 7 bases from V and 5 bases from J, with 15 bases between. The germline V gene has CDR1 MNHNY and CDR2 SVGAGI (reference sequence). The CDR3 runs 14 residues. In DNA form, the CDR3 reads TGTGCCAGCACCCAGGGGTCGGGATATCAGCCCCAGCATTTT. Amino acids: CASTQGSGYQPQHF.

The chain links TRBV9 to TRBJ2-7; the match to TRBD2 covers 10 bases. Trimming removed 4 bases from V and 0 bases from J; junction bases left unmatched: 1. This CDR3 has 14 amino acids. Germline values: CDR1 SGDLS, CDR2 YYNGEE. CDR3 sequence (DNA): TGTGCCAGCAGCTCTAGCGGGAGCTCCTACGAGCAGTACTTC. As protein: CASSSSGSSYEQYF.

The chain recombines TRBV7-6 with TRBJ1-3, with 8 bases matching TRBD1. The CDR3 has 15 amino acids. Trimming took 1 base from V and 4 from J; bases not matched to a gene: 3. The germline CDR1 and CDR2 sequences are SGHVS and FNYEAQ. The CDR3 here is CASSLGWDRGNTIYF. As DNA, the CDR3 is TGTGCCAGCAGCTTAGGTTGGGACAGGGGAAACACCATATATTTT.

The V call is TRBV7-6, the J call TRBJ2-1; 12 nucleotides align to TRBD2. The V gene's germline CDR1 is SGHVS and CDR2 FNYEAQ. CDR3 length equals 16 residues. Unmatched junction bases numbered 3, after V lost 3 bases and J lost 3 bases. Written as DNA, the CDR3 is TGTGCCAGCAGCTTCTCTAGCGGGAGGGTCTACAATGAGCAGTTCTTC. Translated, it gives CASSFSSGRVYNEQFF.

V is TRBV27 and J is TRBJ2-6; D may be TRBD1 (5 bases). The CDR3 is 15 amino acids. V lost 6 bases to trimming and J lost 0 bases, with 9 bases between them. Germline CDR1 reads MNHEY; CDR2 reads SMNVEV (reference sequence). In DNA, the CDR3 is TGTGCCAGCAGCCTCGGACACTCTGGGGCCAACGTCCTGACTTTC. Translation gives CASSLGHSGANVLTF.

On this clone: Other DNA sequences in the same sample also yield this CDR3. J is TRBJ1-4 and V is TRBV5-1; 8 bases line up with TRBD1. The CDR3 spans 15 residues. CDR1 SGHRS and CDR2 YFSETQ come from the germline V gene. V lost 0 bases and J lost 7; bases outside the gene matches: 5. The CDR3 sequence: CASSLAGTGGEKLFF. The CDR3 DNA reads TGCGCCAGCAGCTTGGCCGGAACAGGGGGTGAAAAACTGTTTTTT. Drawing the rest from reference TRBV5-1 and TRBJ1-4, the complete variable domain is KAGVTQTPRYLIKTRGQQVTLSCSPISGHRSVSWYQQTPGQGLQFLFEYFSETQRNKGNFPGRFSGRQFSNSRSEMNVSTLELGDSALYLCASSLAGTGGEKLFFGSGTQLSVL.

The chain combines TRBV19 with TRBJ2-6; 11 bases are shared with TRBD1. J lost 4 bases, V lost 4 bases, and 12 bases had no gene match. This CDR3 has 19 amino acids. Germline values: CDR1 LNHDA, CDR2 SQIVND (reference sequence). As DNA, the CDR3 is TGTGCCAGTAGTACCCCCTTCGGACAGGGGGCGCCGGGGGCCAACGTCCTGACTTTC. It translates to CASSTPFGQGAPGANVLTF.

CDR3: CASSFGGRTYEQYF. The CDR3, as DNA: TGTGCCAGCAGCTTTGGCGGGAGGACATACGAGCAGTACTTC. V gene TRBV5-4 combines with J gene TRBJ2-7; 8 bases align to TRBD2. J gave up 4 bases and V 2 bases, and 5 bases lay outside the gene matches. Per the germline V gene, CDR1 is SGHNT and CDR2 is YYREEE (reference sequence). The CDR3 has 14 amino acids.

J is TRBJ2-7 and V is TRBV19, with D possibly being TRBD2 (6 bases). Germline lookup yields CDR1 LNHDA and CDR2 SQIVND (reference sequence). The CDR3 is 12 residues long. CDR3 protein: CAGTESSYEQYF. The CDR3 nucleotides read TGTGCGGGGACTGAGAGCTCCTACGAGCAGTACTTC.

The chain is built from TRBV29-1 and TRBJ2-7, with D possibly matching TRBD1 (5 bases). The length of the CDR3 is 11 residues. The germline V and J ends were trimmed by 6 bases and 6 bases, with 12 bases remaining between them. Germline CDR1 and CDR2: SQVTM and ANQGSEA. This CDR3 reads CSVAPGREQYF. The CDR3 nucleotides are TGCAGCGTCGCGCCAGGGCGCGAGCAGTACTTC.

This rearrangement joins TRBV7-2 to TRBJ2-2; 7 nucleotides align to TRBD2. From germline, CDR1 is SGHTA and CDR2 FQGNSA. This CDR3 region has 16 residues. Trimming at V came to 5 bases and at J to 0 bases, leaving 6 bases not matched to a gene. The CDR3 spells CASSALAAANTGELFF. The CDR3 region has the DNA TGTGCCAGCAGCGCCCTAGCGGCTGCGAACACCGGGGAGCTGTTTTTT.

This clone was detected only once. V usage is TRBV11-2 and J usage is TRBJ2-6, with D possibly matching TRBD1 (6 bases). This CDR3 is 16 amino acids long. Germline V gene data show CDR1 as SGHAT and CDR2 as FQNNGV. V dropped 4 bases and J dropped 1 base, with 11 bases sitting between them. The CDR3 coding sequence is TGTGCCAGCAGCTATACAGGGCGGTCTGGGGCCAACGTCCTGACTTTC. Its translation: CASSYTGRSGANVLTF.

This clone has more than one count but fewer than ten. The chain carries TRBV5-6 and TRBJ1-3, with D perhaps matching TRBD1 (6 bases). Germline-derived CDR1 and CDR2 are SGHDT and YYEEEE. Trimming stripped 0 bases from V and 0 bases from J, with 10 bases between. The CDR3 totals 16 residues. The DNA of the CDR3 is TGTGCCAGCAGCTTGGTAGGACAGCACTCTGGAAACACCATATATTTT. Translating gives CASSLVGQHSGNTIYF.

In DNA, the CDR3 is TGTGCCAGCAGCACCCGGGGTAGCGGGCCCTACGAGCAGTACTTC. This gives the protein CASSTRGSGPYEQYF. The rearrangement joins TRBV11-2 to TRBJ2-7; TRBD2 agrees at 7 bases. This CDR3 is built from 15 residues. V was pared by 5 bases and J by 2 bases, with 9 bases of the junction left unmatched. Looked up from germline, CDR1 is SGHAT and CDR2 is FQNNGV. Full variable domain (outside the CDR3, taken from reference TRBV11-2 and TRBJ2-7): EAGVAQSPRYKIIEKRQSVAFWCNPISGHATLYWYQQILGQGPKLLIQFQNNGVVDDSQLPKDRFSAERLKGVDSTLKIQPAKLEDSAVYLCASSTRGSGPYEQYFGPGTRLTVT.